This T cell receptor (beta chain) was found in a study of cytomegalovirus exposure and HLA in healthy donors. The PCR was carried out with 60 Vbeta primers and 13 Jbeta primers. Clones were read by immunoSEQ multiplex PCR, and TCRdb kept only the in-frame ones, dropping some. The sample consists of around 100,000 clones, over 65% of them appearing once. CDR3 size: 13 residues. Germline CDR1 is MNHNY and CDR2 is SVGAGI (reference sequence). Trimming took 6 bases from V and 3 from J, leaving 12 bases between them. Input material: PBMCs. The sequence derives from a middle-aged woman in good health and CMV-seropositive. This chain uses TRBV6-6 with TRBJ2-7; a weak D match, TRBD1 (5 bases). CDR3 in amino acids: CASSRQISYEQYF. CDR3 nucleotide sequence: TGTGCCAGCAGCAGACAGATCAGCTACGAGCAGTACTTC.